This T cell receptor beta chain was profiled in a study of early T cells in non-severe SARS-CoV-2 infection. Across the study: The study sequenced bulk RNA from unsorted whole blood, with chains unpaired. General study results and limits: Matching against VDJdb likely underestimated virus-specific expansions, favoring anti-spike CD8.

Unique molecular identifiers were added to individual cDNA molecules. TCRdb independently ran MiXCR on the 5' RACE reads; one entry per CDR3 protein. The sample lists roughly 83,000 distinct CDR3 sequences, roughly 10% occurring once. In the case of this clonotype: Antigen: not known.

The germline V and J ends were trimmed by 0 bases and 4 bases, with 10 bases remaining between them. Germline assignment: CDR1 MNHEY and CDR2 SVGEGT. This CDR3 spans 15 amino acids. The specimen was whole blood, collected at baseline. The genes are TRBV6-2 or TRBV6-3 and TRBJ1-3; D may be TRBD1 (6 bases). The TCR originated in an adult who was a healthcare worker with PCR-confirmed SARS-CoV-2 infection or an uninfected control (not recorded which). The CDR3 sequence: CASSYSPGAGNTIYF. In DNA form, the CDR3 reads TGTGCCAGCAGTTACTCGCCAGGGGCAGGAAACACCATATATTTT.